These 26 T cell receptor beta chains came from one sample sequenced in a study of cytomegalovirus exposure and HLA in healthy donors. The PCR was carried out with 60 Vbeta primers and 13 Jbeta primers. Generated by immunoSEQ multiplex PCR, the TCRdb table keeps only in-frame clones and is missing some. The data show about 160,000 clones, 82% seen once. Sequencing used PBMCs. The receptors here all came from a male donor in good health and CMV-seronegative.

This chain joins TRBV7-8 and TRBJ2-7, with 15 nucleotides matching TRBD2. Germline lookup yields CDR1 SGHVS and CDR2 FQNEAQ. The CDR3 is 17 amino acids. V shed 0 bases, J shed 4 bases, and the junction held 4 bases outside the gene matches. CDR3 loop: CASSLARTSGRVYEQYF. The CDR3 bases are TGTGCCAGCAGCTTAGCGCGGACTAGCGGGAGGGTGTACGAGCAGTACTTC.

V is TRBV5-1 and J is TRBJ1-4; 9 positions match TRBD1. The CDR3 is 15 residues long. V dropped 3 bases and J dropped 2; count of bases not matched to a gene: 2. Germline-derived CDR1 and CDR2 are SGHRS and YFSETQ. CDR3 sequence reads: CASSSDRGTNEKLFF. CDR3 DNA sequence: TGCGCCAGCAGCTCGGACAGGGGCACTAATGAAAAACTGTTTTTT.

The J gene is TRBJ2-5, the V gene TRBV5-4; D might be TRBD1 (6 bases). The CDR3 consists of 13 residues. In germline, CDR1 is SGHNT, CDR2 YYREEE (reference sequence). The V and J ends lost 4 bases and 5 bases respectively, with 12 bases between them. Here the CDR3 DNA reads TGTGCCAGCAGCAGGGGGAGTTATGAGACCCAGTACTTC. Translation: CASSRGSYETQYF.

The V and J genes are TRBV18 and TRBJ2-5, with 11 bases matching TRBD2. The J call may be wrong; the DNA end is better matched by TRBJ2-7. Germline CDR1 and CDR2: KGHSH and LQKENI. CDR3 length equals 15 residues. The CDR3 nucleotides read TGTGCCAGCTCACCGCTAACTAGCGGGAGCTACGAGCAGTACTTC. It specifies CASSPLTSGSYEQYF.

The rearrangement joins TRBV2 to TRBJ2-5, with a possible D match to TRBD1 (6 bases). V dropped 7 bases and J dropped 1 base, with 13 bases sitting between them. CDR3 length: 14 residues. Germline V gives CDR1 SNHLY, CDR2 FYNNEI. This CDR3 reads CASTLTGLQETQYF. The CDR3 DNA follows: TGTGCCAGCACTTTAACAGGGCTCCAAGAGACCCAGTACTTC.

Worth noting for this clone: At one end the junction does not follow the germline gene, possibly because of a read error. The chain has TRBV7-9 and TRBJ2-2, with 9 positions matching TRBD1. The CDR3 sequence is 18 residues long. Germline V gene sequence: CDR1 SEHNR, CDR2 FQNEAQ (reference sequence). For the CDR3, the DNA is TGTTCCAGCAGCTGGAGAGACAGGGGGGAAGGTGACACCGGGGAGCTGTTTTTT. Encoded protein: CSSSWRDRGEGDTGELFF.

The V and J genes are TRBV28 and TRBJ2-2; 7 nucleotides agree with TRBD1. With 5 bases clipped from V and 3 bases from J, the junction kept 15 bases outside the gene matches. This CDR3 is built from 18 residues. Germline V lookup: CDR1 MDHEN, CDR2 SYDVKM. CDR3 in DNA: TGTGCCAGCAGTAGACCGGGCCGCGACAGGGCAGACACCGGGGAGCTGTTTTTT. It specifies CASSRPGRDRADTGELFF.

This chain's CDR3 is CASSLLVAGRYEQYF. For the CDR3, the DNA is TGCGCCAGCAGCTTGTTGGTAGCGGGACGTTACGAGCAGTACTTC. The chain employs TRBV5-1 and TRBJ2-7, with 8 bases fitting TRBD2. Germline trimming cut 1 base from V and 4 bases from J; bases unmatched to any gene: 7. The CDR3 length is 15 residues. The germline V gene has CDR1 SGHRS and CDR2 YFSETQ.

This chain joins TRBV9 and TRBJ2-3; possibly TRBD1 for D (5 bases). Germline V gene sequence: CDR1 SGDLS, CDR2 YYNGEE. V was cut by 1 base and J by 2 bases, with 11 bases left in between. This CDR3 region has 15 residues. CDR3 amino acids: CASSVSQGYTDTQYF. The DNA for the CDR3 is TGTGCCAGCAGCGTAAGTCAGGGTTACACAGATACGCAGTATTTT.

The chain recombines TRBV6-6 with TRBJ2-7, with TRBD1 matching over 7 bases. Germline values: CDR1 MNHNY, CDR2 SVGAGI (reference sequence). Trimming took 6 bases from V and 6 from J; bases not matched to a gene: 5. The CDR3 loop spans 12 amino acids. The CDR3 reads CASSQTGVEQYF. CDR3 nucleotides: TGTGCCAGCAGCCAAACAGGGGTCGAGCAGTACTTC.

This clone has more than one count but fewer than ten. CDR3 region: CASSFRDRGIANTEAFF. CDR3 sequence (DNA): TGTGCCAGTAGTTTCCGGGACAGGGGTATCGCGAACACTGAAGCTTTCTTT. The J gene is TRBJ1-1, the V gene TRBV19; 10 nucleotides agree with TRBD1. This CDR3 region has 17 residues. The germline V gene encodes CDR1 LNHDA and CDR2 SQIVND (reference sequence). Trimming at V came to 5 bases and at J to 1 base, leaving 10 bases not matched to a gene.

The V call is TRBV29-1, the J call TRBJ2-5; D ambiguous. This CDR3 region has 11 residues. Per the germline V gene, CDR1 is SQVTM and CDR2 is ANQGSEA. Trimming cost V 8 bases and J 2 bases, with 9 bases left between them. The CDR3, as DNA: TGCAGCTCCGTCGGGCAAGAGACCCAGTACTTC. Its protein is CSSVGQETQYF.

The chain joins TRBV27 to TRBJ2-1; tentative D call: TRBD2 (5 bases). Trimming shortened V by 6 bases and J by 4 bases, and 19 bases separated the two germline ends. This CDR3 contains 16 residues. CDR1 and CDR2 from the germline V gene are MNHEY and SMNVEV (reference sequence). CDR3 sequence reads: CASRSGWESPYNEQFF. CDR3 DNA: TGTGCCAGCAGATCGGGGTGGGAGAGCCCTTACAATGAGCAGTTCTTC.

The genes are TRBV7-8 and TRBJ1-2; the D gene is possibly TRBD1 (6 bases). V was shortened by 2 bases and J by 1 base, with 20 bases between the two germline ends. The germline V gene has CDR1 SGHVS and CDR2 FQNEAQ. The CDR3 is 18 amino acids. DNA for the CDR3: TGTGCCAGCAGCTTATCTAGGTTCGGGGCAGGGGATAACTATGGCTACACCTTC. This translates into CASSLSRFGAGDNYGYTF.

The J gene is TRBJ2-5, the V gene TRBV27; D perhaps matches TRBD1 (6 bases). The DNA end is more similar to TRBJ2-7, so the J call may be wrong. The CDR3 extends over 14 amino acids. Germline CDR1 is MNHEY and CDR2 is SMNVEV (reference sequence). The CDR3: CASSWAGAAYEQYF. CDR3 nucleotides: TGTGCCAGCAGTTGGGCAGGGGCTGCCTACGAGCAGTACTTC.

This clone has just a few counts. The rearrangement links TRBV19 to TRBJ2-5, with 11 bases that match TRBD2. V shed 5 bases, J shed 3 bases, and the junction held 5 bases outside the gene matches. Germline lookup yields CDR1 LNHDA and CDR2 SQIVND (reference sequence). CDR3 length equals 15 residues. The CDR3 here is CASSAGTSGKETQYF. CDR3 in DNA: TGTGCCAGTAGTGCCGGGACTAGCGGCAAAGAGACCCAGTACTTC.

This clone was seen just once. This chain joins TRBV9 and TRBJ2-6; 10 bases match TRBD1. From germline, CDR1 is SGDLS and CDR2 YYNGEE. This CDR3 has 17 residues. The V and J ends lost 3 bases and 0 bases, in that order; junction bases with no gene match: 3. CDR3 in DNA: TGTGCCAGCAGCGGGGGACAGGGGCTCTCTGGGGCCAACGTCCTGACTTTC. Translated, it gives CASSGGQGLSGANVLTF.

V gene TRBV11-3 combines with J gene TRBJ1-3; no reliable D call. Germline V gene sequence: CDR1 SGHNT, CDR2 YENEEA. Trimming cost V 4 bases and J 0 bases, with 7 bases left between them. The CDR3 runs to 14 residues. The CDR3 sequence: CASSSSGSGNTIYF. DNA for the CDR3: TGTGCCAGCAGCTCCAGCGGCTCTGGAAACACCATATATTTT.

This clone was observed a single time. This chain joins TRBV9 and TRBJ2-7; 14 nucleotides line up with TRBD2. Per germline, CDR1 SGDLS and CDR2 YYNGEE. There are 15 residues in the CDR3. The V and J ends lost 4 bases and 6 bases, in that order; junction bases with no gene match: 6. The DNA for the CDR3 is TGTGCCAGCAGCCAAGGACTAGCGGGAGGCGGCGAGCAGTACTTC. Translating gives CASSQGLAGGGEQYF.

The chain combines TRBV6-5 with TRBJ2-7; TRBD2 matches 9 bases. V lost 6 bases to trimming and J lost 3 bases; unmatched junction nucleotides: 6. This CDR3 spans 14 amino acids. CDR1 and CDR2 (germline): MNHEY, SVGAGI. The CDR3 DNA follows: TGTGCCAGCAGCTTGACTAGCGGTGGCTACGAGCAGTACTTC. Protein: CASSLTSGGYEQYF.

The rearrangement joins TRBV6-5 to TRBJ2-5; TRBD1 aligns across 9 bases. The J call may be mistaken, given a closer DNA end match to TRBJ2-7. This CDR3 spans 16 amino acids. Germline loops: CDR1 MNHEY, CDR2 SVGAGI. CDR3 loop: CASSYLGGQGQNEQYF. CDR3 nucleotide sequence: TGTGCCAGCAGTTACCTCGGGGGACAGGGTCAGAACGAGCAGTACTTC.

This rearrangement joins TRBV5-1 to TRBJ2-3, with 7 bases lining up with TRBD2. CDR3 length: 16 residues. The germline V gene encodes CDR1 SGHRS and CDR2 YFSETQ. V lost 0 bases, J lost 3 bases, and 7 bases stayed unmatched. The CDR3 here is CASSLGAGEGTDTQYF. The CDR3 DNA is TGCGCCAGCAGCTTGGGTGCGGGAGAGGGGACAGATACGCAGTATTTT.

Written as DNA, the CDR3 is TGTGCCAGCTCACCTGTACGGACAGGGGGCGAACGGAATGAAAAACTGTTTTTT. Translating it yields CASSPVRTGGERNEKLFF. The chain is built from TRBV18 and TRBJ1-4; 11 nucleotides line up with TRBD1. V lost 3 bases to trimming and J lost 5 bases; unmatched junction nucleotides: 11. CDR3 length equals 18 residues. CDR1 and CDR2 (germline): KGHSH, LQKENI.

The rearrangement joins TRBV7-3 to TRBJ2-6, with D maybe TRBD1 (6 bases). The CDR3 runs to 16 residues. V shed 1 base and J shed 4 bases, with 11 bases lying between them. Germline-derived CDR1 and CDR2 are SGHTA and FQGTGA. CDR3 DNA: TGTGCCAGCAGCTTAAGTTCAGGGGTCGGGGCCAACGTCCTGACTTTC. Protein sequence: CASSLSSGVGANVLTF.

This chain uses TRBV9 with TRBJ1-1; D is perhaps TRBD1 (5 bases). The germline V gene encodes CDR1 SGDLS and CDR2 YYNGEE. The CDR3 has 14 amino acids. V lost 1 base and J lost 2, with 9 bases in between. Here the CDR3 DNA reads TGTGCCAGCAGCGTACGGACAACAAACACTGAAGCTTTCTTT. This codes for CASSVRTTNTEAFF.

This clone was seen a single time. This sequence joins TRBV7-6 and TRBJ2-2; the D gene is possibly TRBD1 (6 bases). V was pared by 1 base and J by 3 bases, with 9 bases between. Germline V CDR1 and CDR2: SGHVS, FNYEAQ. The CDR3 sequence is 15 residues long. CDR3 nucleotide sequence: TGTGCCAGCAGCTTAGTACAGGGTGACACCGGGGAGCTGTTTTTT. Its protein is CASSLVQGDTGELFF.